Listed below are T cell receptor beta chains from one sample, sequenced in a study of cytomegalovirus exposure and HLA in healthy donors. Repertoires were generated with immunoSEQ multiplex PCR, while TCRdb's copy carries only in-frame clones and drops some. The sample contains approximately 140,000 clones, roughly two thirds of which appear only once. Sample: PBMCs. Source of these receptors: a male donor in good health and CMV-seronegative. CDR3s include the opening cysteine and the closing phenylalanine or tryptophan. The D gene is left open where the match is weak. Size values are once, few and many counts, or a class for expanded clones, and some rows have none.

abundance	v_gene	d_gene	j_gene	CDR3nt	CDR3aa
-	TRBV9	TRBD2	TRBJ2-1	TGTGCCAGCAGCGCGAGCGGGGGCCGCTACAATGAGCAGTTCTTC	CASSASGGRYNEQFF
-	TRBV6-4	TRBD1	TRBJ2-7	TGTGCCAGCAGTGACCCGTCGGGGACAGAATCCTACGAGCAGTACTTC	CASSDPSGTESYEQYF
-	TRBV6-5	TRBD1	TRBJ1-2	TGTGCCAGCAGTTTGACAGGGGTGTCCGGAGACTACACCTTC	CASSLTGVSGDYTF
-	TRBV6-5	TRBD1	TRBJ1-2	TGTGCCAGCAGTTTTTCCCGGGACAGGGGACGAGGCTACACCTTC	CASSFSRDRGRGYTF
-	TRBV5-4	TRBD1	TRBJ2-2	TGTGGAACAGGGGCAACGACCGGGGAGCTGTTTTTT	CGTGATTGELFF
once	TRBV9	-	TRBJ1-6	TGTGCCAGCAGCGTCGACAGTGATAATTCACCCCTCCACTTT	CASSVDSDNSPLHF
few	TRBV5-8	TRBD2	TRBJ2-7	TGTGCCAGCAGCTTGGCCAGAGTAGCGGGGGCCCCGTCCTACGAGCAGTACTTC	CASSLARVAGAPSYEQYF
-	TRBV7-9	-	TRBJ1-5	TGTGCCAGCAGCGAAGGACAGTCCAATCAGCCCCAGCATTTT	CASSEGQSNQPQHF
few	TRBV6-1	-	TRBJ1-1	TGTGCCAGCAGGTATTCGGGGTTCCCTGAAGCTTTCTTT	CASRYSGFPEAFF
-	TRBV5-1	TRBD2	TRBJ2-5	TGCGCCAGCAGCTTGACTAGCGGGCAAGAGACCCAGTACTTC	CASSLTSGQETQYF
-	TRBV6-1	TRBD1	TRBJ2-7	TGTGCCAGCACCACGACAGGGGATGTCTACGAGCAGTACTTC	CASTTTGDVYEQYF
-	TRBV10-3	-	TRBJ2-1	TGTGCCATCAGGAACGGGATGGCAGCAGACAATGAGCAGTTCTTC	CAIRNGMAADNEQFF
once	TRBV7-2	TRBD2	TRBJ2-7	TGTGCCAGCAGCTTAGTTGCGGGGGGGCTCTACGAGCAGTACTTC	CASSLVAGGLYEQYF
-	TRBV5-1	TRBD1	TRBJ1-2	TGCGCCAGCAGCTTGGAGGGGGCGAGCTATGGCTACACCTTC	CASSLEGASYGYTF
few	TRBV7-2	-	TRBJ2-5	TGTGCCAGCAGATCTAGCGAAGAGACCCAGTACTTC	CASRSSEETQYF
-	TRBV27	TRBD1	TRBJ1-4	TGTGCCAGCAGTTTATTCGGTTGGACAGGGGGCAAAACTAATGAAAAACCGTTTTTT	CASSLFGWTGGKTNEKPFF
-	TRBV28	-	TRBJ1-1	TGTGCCAGCAGTTTAGAACTCACTGAAGCTTTCTTT	CASSLELTEAFF
few	TRBV10-3	TRBD1	TRBJ2-1	TGTGCCATCAGTGAATATGGGGACAGAGAAAATGAGCAGTTCTTC	CAISEYGDRENEQFF
few	TRBV15	-	TRBJ1-2	TGTGCCACCAGCAGAGCTCGCAGTACTAACTATGGCTACACCTTC	CATSRARSTNYGYTF
-	TRBV7-9	-	TRBJ2-3	TGTGCCAGCAGCCCAGGTTATACGCAGTATTTT	CASSPGYTQYF
once	TRBV6-1	TRBD1	TRBJ2-3	TGTGCCAGCCTCGACAGGGGGCTCACAGATACGCAGTATTTT	CASLDRGLTDTQYF
-	TRBV1	-	TRBJ2-7	TGCACCAGCAGCCAAGGCGCGGGACTAGAGGGATGCGAGCAGTACTTC	CTSSQGAGLEGCEQYF
-	TRBV20-1	TRBD1	TRBJ2-7	TGCAGTGCTGACAGGGGATGGGAGCAGTACTTC	CSADRGWEQYF
-	TRBV6-5	-	TRBJ1-2	TGTGCCAGCTCTCGGGCGGGCGGCTACACCTTC	CASSRAGGYTF
-	TRBV2	-	TRBJ2-1	TGTGCCAGCAGTGAGGACGGGGTCACCTACAATGAGCAGTTCTTC	CASSEDGVTYNEQFF
few	TRBV25-1	TRBD1	TRBJ1-4	TGTGCCAGCAGTGGGATCGGGACAGTTAATGAAAAACTGTTTTTT	CASSGIGTVNEKLFF
-	TRBV9	-	TRBJ2-3	TGTGCCAGCAGCGTCCAGGTGGCCACAGATACGCAGTATTTT	CASSVQVATDTQYF
-	TRBV7-6	TRBD1	TRBJ2-7	TGTGCCAGCAGCCGCCGGGACAGAGACTACGAGCAGTACTTC	CASSRRDRDYEQYF
-	TRBV30	TRBD1	TRBJ2-1	TGTGCCGAGGACAGGGGCGTAATCAATGAGCAGTTCTTC	CAEDRGVINEQFF
-	TRBV25-1	-	TRBJ2-1	TGTGCCAGCAGTGTGGGCTATGAGCAGTTCTTC	CASSVGYEQFF
-	TRBV7-3	-	TRBJ1-3	TGTGCCAGCAGCTTAATGGGGGGCTCTGGAAACACCATATATTTT	CASSLMGGSGNTIYF
few	TRBV7-9	-	TRBJ1-2	TGTGCCAGCAGCTTGAGTGAGTTCTGGGGCCGGGCAGGGTATGGCTACACCTTC	CASSLSEFWGRAGYGYTF
few	TRBV30	TRBD2	TRBJ2-1	TGTGCCTGGAGTTGGGGGGGGAATTCCTACAATGAGCAGTTCTTC	CAWSWGGNSYNEQFF
-	TRBV5-4	TRBD2	TRBJ2-7	TGTGCCAGCAGCTTCGTAAAACGGGGGGGCTCGTGCGAGCAGTACTTC	CASSFVKRGGSCEQYF
-	TRBV10-3	TRBD1	TRBJ1-3	TGTGCCATCAGTGAACTGACAGGGACTGGAAACACCATATATTTT	CAISELTGTGNTIYF
-	TRBV7-3	-	TRBJ2-5	TGTGCCAGCAGCTTAAATATCCAAGAGACCCAGTACTTC	CASSLNIQETQYF
-	TRBV2	-	TRBJ1-1	TGTGCCAGCAGTGTAATCGAGGGTGGGGGGTTCACTGAAGCTTTCTTT	CASSVIEGGGFTEAFF
-	TRBV5-4	TRBD1	TRBJ1-6	TGTGCCAGCAGCTTGGGGGGGACAGGTGGGAGCTTTTCACCCCTCCACTTT	CASSLGGTGGSFSPLHF
-	TRBV5-8	-	TRBJ1-5	TGTGCCAGCAGCCTGGGGCAAAGAAGCAATCAGCCCCAGCATTTT	CASSLGQRSNQPQHF
few	TRBV2	-	TRBJ2-1	TGTGCCAGCAGTTACTCCGGTGAGCAGTTCTTC	CASSYSGEQFF
few	TRBV25-1	TRBD1	TRBJ1-4	TGTGCCAGCAGTGAAGACAGGGGGAATGAAAAACTGTTTTTT	CASSEDRGNEKLFF
-	TRBV15	-	TRBJ1-2	TGTGCCACCAGCAGAGATCAGACAGGCTATGGCTACACCTTC	CATSRDQTGYGYTF
-	TRBV6-5	-	TRBJ2-3	TGTGCCAGCAGTTCAGGATCAGATACGCAGTATTTT	CASSSGSDTQYF
-	TRBV29-1	TRBD1	TRBJ1-5	TGCAGCGTTAAGACGACAGGGGGAAATCAGCCCCAGCATTTT	CSVKTTGGNQPQHF
few	TRBV25-1	TRBD1	TRBJ1-2	TGTGCCAGCACAAGGGGACAGCTCTATGGCTACACCTTC	CASTRGQLYGYTF
few	TRBV5-1	TRBD1	TRBJ2-7	TGCGCCAGCAGCGCCCCCGACAGGGGTAGCGAGCAGTACTTC	CASSAPDRGSEQYF
-	TRBV7-7	-	TRBJ2-1	TGTGCCAGCAGCTTGAGGGGGTTATTTTATGGGGATGAGCAGTTCTTC	CASSLRGLFYGDEQFF
-	TRBV30	TRBD2	TRBJ2-1	TGTGCCTGGATCCCTCCGGGTAGCGGGCCCAATGAGCAGTTCTTC	CAWIPPGSGPNEQFF
-	TRBV6-6	-	TRBJ1-1	TGTGCCAGCCAACCTCATCTCAGGAACACTGAAGCTTTCTTT	CASQPHLRNTEAFF
few	TRBV2	-	TRBJ1-1	TGTGCCAGCAGTGAACGGGGTGGTGAAGCTTTCTTT	CASSERGGEAFF
-	TRBV2	TRBD1	TRBJ1-1	TGTGCCAGCAGTGGGGCAGGGGGCACTGAAGCTTTCTTT	CASSGAGGTEAFF
-	TRBV4-1	-	TRBJ1-6	TGCGCCAGCAGCCAGGGGAGCGAATGGAATTCACCCCTCCACTTT	CASSQGSEWNSPLHF
-	TRBV6-6	-	TRBJ1-1	TGTGCCAGCAGTTACGGCGGGGGCACTGAAGCTTTCTTT	CASSYGGGTEAFF
-	TRBV6-1	-	TRBJ1-6	TGTGCCAGCAGTGACACAGTTCAGGGCTATAATTCACCCCTCCACTTT	CASSDTVQGYNSPLHF
-	TRBV7-6	-	TRBJ1-1	TGTGCCAGCAGCTCACATTTGAACACTGAAGCTTTCTTT	CASSSHLNTEAFF
-	TRBV19	-	TRBJ2-2	TGTGCCAGTAGTACAGGGAACACCGGGGAGCTGTTTTTT	CASSTGNTGELFF
few	TRBV11-2	TRBD1	TRBJ1-6	TGTGCCAGCAGCTCCGGGACAGGGAGAACGATCTATAATTCACCCCTCCACTTT	CASSSGTGRTIYNSPLHF